These 11 T cell receptor beta chains originate from one sample sequenced in a study of blood T cells in healthy people across ages. Together with a sample-barcoded 5' primer, a J-beta primer mix was included in a second PCR lasting about 7 to 11 cycles. TCRdb independently ran MiXCR on the 5' RACE reads; one entry per CDR3 protein. The sample lists under 1,000,000 distinct CDR3 sequences; around 50% were seen once. The sample comprised blood. These receptors were collected from a man at least 80 years old in good health.

The J gene is TRBJ2-5, the V gene TRBV18; no clear D gene. Trimming took 3 bases from V and 2 from J, leaving 10 bases between them. There are 14 residues in the CDR3. Germline V CDR1 and CDR2: KGHSH, LQKENI. CDR3 residues: CASSPRQTQETQYF. The DNA of the CDR3 is TGTGCCAGCTCACCCCGACAAACTCAAGAGACCCAGTACTTC.

This clonotype was recorded at least ten times. This rearrangement joins TRBV28 to TRBJ2-3; TRBD2 agrees at 7 bases. V trimming: 6 bases; J trimming: 6 bases; junction bases outside the gene matches: 12. This CDR3 spans 15 amino acids. Germline CDR1 reads MDHEN; CDR2 reads SYDVKM. The CDR3 is CASSLNGGGTDTQYF. DNA of the CDR3: TGTGCCAGCAGCCTTAATGGCGGGGGAACGGATACGCAGTATTTT. The entire variable domain, with the rest obtained from reference TRBV28 and TRBJ2-3, is as follows: DVKVTQSSRYLVKRTGEKVFLECVQDMDHENMFWYRQDPGLGLRLIYFSYDVKMKEKGDIPEGYSVSREKKERFSLILESASTNQTSMYLCASSLNGGGTDTQYFGPGTRLTVL.

This clonotype was seen just once. The chain combines TRBV5-8 with TRBJ1-1; D might be TRBD1 (5 bases). V dropped 0 bases and J dropped 6 bases, with 15 bases sitting between them. This CDR3 comprises 15 residues. From germline, CDR1 is SGHTS and CDR2 YDEGEE. DNA of the CDR3: TGTGCCAGCAGCTTGGGGGAGGGCAGGGCCCCTGAAGCTTTCTTT. This sequence encodes CASSLGEGRAPEAFF.

The chain has TRBV12-3 or TRBV12-4 and TRBJ2-5; 10 bases align to TRBD2. There are 17 residues in the CDR3. J lost 4 bases, V lost 5 bases, and 13 bases had no gene match. CDR3 amino acids: CASSTGLARGGRETQYF. CDR3 DNA: TGTGCCAGCAGTACGGGACTAGCGAGGGGGGGACGAGAGACCCAGTACTTC.

This clonotype was found many times. The chain joins TRBV5-1 to TRBJ2-5, with 12 nucleotides matching TRBD2. J lost 2 bases, V lost 0 bases, and 17 bases had no gene match. In germline, CDR1 is SGHRS, CDR2 YFSETQ. This CDR3 region has 21 residues. The CDR3 DNA sequence: TGCGCCAGCAGCTTGGGGGAACTAGCGGGAGGACGTGTAGCGCTACAAGAGACCCAGTACTTC. Amino acid sequence: CASSLGELAGGRVALQETQYF.

This sequence joins TRBV20-1 and TRBJ2-7; 11 bases are shared with TRBD1. The CDR3 extends over 16 amino acids. The germline CDR1 and CDR2 sequences are DFQATT and SNEGSKA (reference sequence). The junction had 6 bases not matched to a gene; V was cut back by 0 bases and J by 2 bases. In nucleotides, the CDR3 is TGCAGTGCTAGAGATCCGGGACAGGGGGTCCCCTACGAGCAGTACTTC. It translates to CSARDPGQGVPYEQYF.

This chain joins TRBV10-3 and TRBJ2-2, with D perhaps matching TRBD2 (6 bases). The CDR3 runs 14 residues. The V end was cut by 10 bases, the J end by 4 bases, with 16 bases between. CDR1 and CDR2 from the germline V gene are ENHRY and SYGVKD. CDR3 in DNA: TGTGCCACCCACCCTCAGACTAGCACCGGGGAGCTGTTTTTT. Its protein product is CATHPQTSTGELFF.

This clonotype was seen more than once but under ten times. V and J are TRBV15 and TRBJ2-3; D remains ambiguous. CDR3 size: 14 residues. With 0 bases removed from V and 4 bases from J, the gap between germline ends came to 8 bases. Germline CDR1 and CDR2: LNHNV and YYDKDF (reference sequence). The CDR3 loop reads CATSRDSGSDTQYF. In nucleotides, the CDR3 is TGTGCCACCAGCAGAGACTCCGGGTCAGATACGCAGTATTTT.

The chain joins TRBV7-9 to TRBJ2-3; the match to TRBD2 covers 7 bases. J was trimmed by 3 bases and V by 5 bases; bases with no gene match: 11. The CDR3 is 16 residues long. Germline V gene sequence: CDR1 SEHNR, CDR2 FQNEAQ (reference sequence). The CDR3 coding sequence is TGTGCCAGCAGCCTTAATCTTGGCGGGAGTACAGATACGCAGTATTTT. Residues: CASSLNLGGSTDTQYF.

The chain combines TRBV6-2 or TRBV6-3 with TRBJ1-5, with D hard to call. With 7 bases removed from V and 4 bases from J, the gap between germline ends came to 14 bases. Germline V CDR1 and CDR2: MNHEY, SVGEGT. This CDR3 comprises 14 residues. In DNA form, the CDR3 reads TGTGCCAGCATTGGGATCCACGGGAATCAGCCCCAGCATTTT. Translated: CASIGIHGNQPQHF.

This clonotype has at least ten counts. V usage is TRBV10-3 and J usage is TRBJ2-3; D possibly uses TRBD1 or TRBD2 (5 bases each). The CDR3 runs 13 residues. Trimming left V 11 bases short and J 0 bases short, with 12 bases between. CDR1 is ENHRY, CDR2 SYGVKD, per germline. Here the CDR3 reads CAARGGSTDTQYF. In DNA, the CDR3 is TGTGCCGCAAGGGGCGGGAGCACAGATACGCAGTATTTT.